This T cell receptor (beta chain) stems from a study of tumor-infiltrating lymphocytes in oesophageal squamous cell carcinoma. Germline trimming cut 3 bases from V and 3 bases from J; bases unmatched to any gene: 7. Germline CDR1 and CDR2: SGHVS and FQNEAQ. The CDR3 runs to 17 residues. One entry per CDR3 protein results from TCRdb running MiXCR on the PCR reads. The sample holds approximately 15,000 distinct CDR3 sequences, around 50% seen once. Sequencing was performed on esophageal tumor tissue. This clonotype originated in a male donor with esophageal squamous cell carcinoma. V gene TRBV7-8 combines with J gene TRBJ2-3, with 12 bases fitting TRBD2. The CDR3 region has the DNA TGTGCCAGCAGCTTCAACTTTGGACTAGCGGGGACAGATACGCAGTATTTT. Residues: CASSFNFGLAGTDTQYF.